These T cell receptor beta chains were read from a single sample in a study of T cells in Graves' hyperthyroidism and ophthalmopathy. TCRdb used MiXCR to reprocess the multiplex PCR reads, holding one entry per CDR3 protein. The sample records 600,000 or so distinct CDR3 sequences, approximately 15% being singletons. Sequencing used blood. The receptors shown here come from a woman under 30 with Graves' ophthalmopathy. CDR3s include the opening cysteine and the closing phenylalanine or tryptophan. A D gene is named only where the DNA matches it firmly. The size entry is marked missing in some rows and otherwise reads once, few, many or a size class.

>12|many|TRBJ1-5|TRBV2|-
TGTGCCAGCAGTGACCCGGGTGAGCCCCAGCATTTT
CASSDPGEPQHF
>15|-|TRBJ2-6|TRBV5-6|-
TGTGCCAGCAGCGACCTAGGGGCTGGGGCCAACGTCCTGACTTTC
CASSDLGAGANVLTF
>15|-|TRBJ2-1|TRBV7-9|TRBD2
TGTGCCAGCAGCCCCCCCGGGCGGGAGTCCAATGAGCAGTTCTTC
CASSPPGRESNEQFF
>15|-|TRBJ1-5|TRBV19|-
TGTGCCAGTAAAACTACAGGGTATAGCAATCAGCCCCAGCATTTT
CASKTTGYSNQPQHF
>16|many|TRBJ2-1|TRBV7-3|TRBD2
TGTGCCAGCAGCTCCCAACCGGGACTAGCGGACAATGAGCAGTTCTTC
CASSSQPGLADNEQFF
>16|many|TRBJ1-4|TRBV2|TRBD1
TGTGCCAGCGATAGGGACAGGGGGGCAACTAATGAAAAACTGTTTTTT
CASDRDRGATNEKLFF
>16|many|TRBJ2-5|TRBV28|TRBD2
TGTGCCAGCAGTGGGGGCGGAGCGGGAGTCGAGGAGACCCAGTACTTC
CASSGGGAGVEETQYF
>15|many|TRBJ1-3|TRBV11-2|-
TGTGCCAGCAGCTTAGTCCACCGCGCTGGAAACACCATATATTTT
CASSLVHRAGNTIYF
>12|-|TRBJ2-3|TRBV6-1|-
TGTGCCAGCAGTTCGACAGCAGATACGCAGTATTTT
CASSSTADTQYF
>13|many|TRBJ2-7|TRBV28|-
TGTGCCAGCAGCTACGGACCCGTGTACGAGCAGTACTTC
CASSYGPVYEQYF
>16|few|TRBJ1-5|TRBV12-3/TRBV12-4|-
TGTGCCAGCAGTTTAGGTCGTACGGGGGGCGCCCAGCCCCAGCATTTT
CASSLGRTGGAQPQHF
>18|-|TRBJ2-6|TRBV3-1|-
TGTGCCAGCAGCCAAAAGGGGACTCCCAGCTCTGGGGCCAACGTCCTGACTTTC
CASSQKGTPSSGANVLTF
>20|many|TRBJ2-7|TRBV3-1|TRBD2
TGTGCCAGCAGCCCCGGACTAGCGGGAGGGACCCCACTACTCTCCTACGAGCAGTACTTC
CASSPGLAGGTPLLSYEQYF
>12|few|TRBJ2-7|TRBV20-1|-
TGCAGTGCTAGAGATCAGGACTACGAGCAGTACTTC
CSARDQDYEQYF
>17|few|TRBJ2-4|TRBV27|-
TGTGCCAGCAGCCCCCTGGACAGCTTAATAGCCAAAAACATTCAGTACTTC
CASSPLDSLIAKNIQYF
>13|-|TRBJ1-2|TRBV19|-
TGTGCCAGTAGGGACGGGGAGGCCTATGGCTACACCTTC
CASRDGEAYGYTF
>15|many|TRBJ1-2|TRBV12-3/TRBV12-4|TRBD1
TGTGCCAGCAGTCCGGGACAGGGCGCTGTGCGTGGCTACACCTTC
CASSPGQGAVRGYTF
>13|-|TRBJ2-2|TRBV9|-
TGTGCCAGCAGCCCAGCGACCGGCGGGGAGCTGTTTTTT
CASSPATGGELFF
>19|many|TRBJ2-5|TRBV11-3|TRBD1
TGTGCCAGCAGCTTAGACCGTGGCGGCAGGACAGGGGACTTAGGGACCCAGTACTTC
CASSLDRGGRTGDLGTQYF
>14|-|TRBJ2-1|TRBV2|-
TGTGCCAGCAGTTCTGCAGACCCATACAATGAGCAGTTCTTC
CASSSADPYNEQFF
>15|many|TRBJ2-2|TRBV2|-
TGTGCCAGCAGTGCCTCACCAGGGGACACCGGGGAGCTGTTTTTT
CASSASPGDTGELFF
>10|-|TRBJ1-1|TRBV7-9|-
TGTGCCAGCAGCTTGGATGGGGCTTTCTTT
CASSLDGAFF
>12|many|TRBJ2-7|TRBV2|-
TGTGCCAGCAGTCGGGACGGCTACGAGCAGTACTTC
CASSRDGYEQYF
>17|many|TRBJ2-1|TRBV10-3|-
TGTGCCATCAGGAGGACGGGACTTCGAAGCTCCTACAATGAGCAGTTCTTC
CAIRRTGLRSSYNEQFF
>16|-|TRBJ2-5|TRBV4-3|TRBD2
TGCGCCAGCAGCCAAGAGAGCGGGAGCCCCCAAGAGACCCAGTACTTC
CASSQESGSPQETQYF
>13|many|TRBJ1-1|TRBV20-1|-
TGCAGTGCTAGCGCCGCGTCTTACACTGAAGCTTTCTTT
CSASAASYTEAFF
>17|many|TRBJ2-3|TRBV6-5|TRBD1
TGTGCCAGCAGTTACTCGTTTGCGGCCAGGGGGACAGATACGCAGTATTTT
CASSYSFAARGTDTQYF
>13|-|TRBJ2-7|TRBV7-2|-
TGTGCCAGCAGGCCGCGGGACACTTGGGAGCAGTACTTC
CASRPRDTWEQYF
>11|many|TRBJ2-5|TRBV29-1|TRBD1
TGCTCTTCAGGGGGCCAAGAGACCCAGTACTTC
CSSGGQETQYF
>15|-|TRBJ1-5|TRBV18|-
TGTGCCAGCTCACTCTCCGACAGTAGCAATCAGCCCCAGCATTTT
CASSLSDSSNQPQHF
>12|few|TRBJ2-3|TRBV2|-
TGTGCCAGGAGGGATAGCACAGATACGCAGTATTTT
CARRDSTDTQYF
>13|many|TRBJ1-2|TRBV19|-
TGTGCCAGTAGTGATGGATGGCATCGCGGCTACACCTTC
CASSDGWHRGYTF
>15|-|TRBJ1-6|TRBV2|-
TGTGCCAGCAGACAGGGACGGAACTATAATTCACCCCTCCACTTT
CASRQGRNYNSPLHF
>13|many|TRBJ2-7|TRBV6-1|-
TGTGCCATCAGAGGGGACATATCCTACGAGCAGTACTTC
CAIRGDISYEQYF
>16|many|TRBJ2-4|TRBV6-2/TRBV6-3|-
TGTGCCAGCAGTTACTCGAGCGAACACCACAAAAACATTCAGTACTTC
CASSYSSEHHKNIQYF
>13|many|TRBJ1-1|TRBV27|TRBD1
TGTGCCAGCAGTTTTAACAGGGGCACTGAAGCTTTCTTT
CASSFNRGTEAFF
>14|few|TRBJ2-7|TRBV18|-
TGTGCCAGCTCACCAGGGTCAAACCCCTACGAGCAGTACTTC
CASSPGSNPYEQYF
>12|few|TRBJ1-1|TRBV19|-
TGTGCCAGTAAGGAGAGGAACACTGAAGCTTTCTTT
CASKERNTEAFF
>14|-|TRBJ1-5|TRBV6-1|TRBD1
TGTGCCAGCCGGGACAGGGGAAGATTTCAGCCCCAGCATTTT
CASRDRGRFQPQHF
>15|many|TRBJ1-1|TRBV25-1|-
TGTGCCAGCAGTGATTTCTCCTCTCCATACACTGAAGCTTTCTTT
CASSDFSSPYTEAFF
>12|few|TRBJ2-2|TRBV19|TRBD1
TGTGCCAGTAATAGGGGGCCCGGGGAGCTGTTTTTT
CASNRGPGELFF
>11|-|TRBJ2-1|TRBV12-3/TRBV12-4|-
TGTGCCAGCAGTAAGTACAATGAGCAGTCCTTC
CASSKYNEQSF
>15|many|TRBJ1-5|TRBV27|-
TGTGCCAGCAGTCCTCGGACACCTAGCAATCAGCCCCAGCATTTT
CASSPRTPSNQPQHF
>13|many|TRBJ2-7|TRBV7-3|-
TGTGCCAGCAGCGCGACTAACTCCTACGAGCAGTACTTC
CASSATNSYEQYF
>16|many|TRBJ1-6|TRBV5-1|TRBD1
TGCGCCAGCAGCTTGGATGGGACAGGGGTTCTTTCACCCCTCCACTTT
CASSLDGTGVLSPLHF